The table lists the clone carrying this T cell receptor beta chain with a few counts. Its antigen remains unknown. These data are taken from a study of T cells after yellow fever vaccination. Study summary: Fractions low in cell number were prepared with SMART-Seq v4 Ultra Low Input.

Study-wide results and limits: Reappearance after the booster was observed for most primary-vaccination clones (96% CD4, less than 90% CD8). A faster peak, day 5 versus 15, was reached by the weaker secondary response.

TCRdb analysed the 5' RACE reads with MiXCR anew, one entry per CDR3 protein. In the table there are over 300,000 distinct CDR3 sequences, roughly 6.8% of which are singletons. Here the sequenced sample was PBMCs, taken 35 to 50 days after the first yellow fever vaccination. The TCR comes from a man between 18 and 35 years old who received the YFV17D yellow fever vaccine.

Here the CDR3 DNA reads TGTGCCACCAGCCCGTCCAGAGGGGGTTCCTACAATGAGCAGTTCTTC. Translated: CATSPSRGGSYNEQFF. The chain joins TRBV15 to TRBJ2-1, with D possibly TRBD1 on 6 matching bases. Germline V gene sequence: CDR1 LNHNV, CDR2 YYDKDF (reference sequence). The V end lost 5 bases, the J end lost 1 base, and 15 bases lay between the germline ends. This CDR3 contains 16 residues.